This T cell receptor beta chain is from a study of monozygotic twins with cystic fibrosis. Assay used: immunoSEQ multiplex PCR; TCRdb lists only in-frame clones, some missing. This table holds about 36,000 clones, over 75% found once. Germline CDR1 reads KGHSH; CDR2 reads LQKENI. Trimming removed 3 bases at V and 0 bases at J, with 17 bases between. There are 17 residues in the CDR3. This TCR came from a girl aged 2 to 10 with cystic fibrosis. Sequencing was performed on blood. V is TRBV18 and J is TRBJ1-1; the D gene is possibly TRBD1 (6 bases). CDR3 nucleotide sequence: TGTGCCAGCTCACCCCGTAGGACAGACTATATGAACACTGAAGCTTTCTTT. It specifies CASSPRRTDYMNTEAFF.